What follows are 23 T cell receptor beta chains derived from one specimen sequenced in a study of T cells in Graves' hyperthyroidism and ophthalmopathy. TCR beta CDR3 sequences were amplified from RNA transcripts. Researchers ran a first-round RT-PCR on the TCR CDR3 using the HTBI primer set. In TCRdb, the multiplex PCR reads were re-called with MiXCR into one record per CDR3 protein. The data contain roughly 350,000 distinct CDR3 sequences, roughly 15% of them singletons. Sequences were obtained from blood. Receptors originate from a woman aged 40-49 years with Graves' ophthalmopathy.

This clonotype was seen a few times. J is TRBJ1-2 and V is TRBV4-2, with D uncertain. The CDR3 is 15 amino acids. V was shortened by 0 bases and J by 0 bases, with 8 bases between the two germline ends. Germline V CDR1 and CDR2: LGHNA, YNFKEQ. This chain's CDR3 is CASSQDRGSNYGYTF. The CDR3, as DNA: TGTGCCAGCAGCCAAGATCGGGGATCTAACTATGGCTACACCTTC.

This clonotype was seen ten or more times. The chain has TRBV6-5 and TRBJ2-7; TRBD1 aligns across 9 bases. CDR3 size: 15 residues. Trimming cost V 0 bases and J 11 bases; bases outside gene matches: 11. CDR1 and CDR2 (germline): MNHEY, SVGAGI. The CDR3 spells CASSYSGTGPVREYF. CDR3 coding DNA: TGTGCCAGCAGTTACTCCGGGACAGGGCCCGTCAGAGAGTACTTC.

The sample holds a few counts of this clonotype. The CDR3 DNA reads TGTGCCTGGAGTGTACGGTCGAGCGGGAGGCCTTACAATGAGCAGTTCTTC. It yields the protein CAWSVRSSGRPYNEQFF. The J gene is TRBJ2-1, the V gene TRBV30; 9 bases line up with TRBD2. The trim removed 0 bases at V and 4 bases at J, leaving 10 bases unmatched. CDR1 is GTSNPN and CDR2 is SVGIG in the germline V gene (reference sequence). The CDR3 extends over 17 amino acids.

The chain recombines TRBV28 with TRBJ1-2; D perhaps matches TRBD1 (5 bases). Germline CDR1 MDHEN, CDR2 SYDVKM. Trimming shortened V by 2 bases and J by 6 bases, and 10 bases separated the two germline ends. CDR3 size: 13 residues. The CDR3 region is CASSLRGLDGYTF. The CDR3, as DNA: TGTGCCAGCAGTTTAAGGGGCTTAGATGGCTACACCTTC.

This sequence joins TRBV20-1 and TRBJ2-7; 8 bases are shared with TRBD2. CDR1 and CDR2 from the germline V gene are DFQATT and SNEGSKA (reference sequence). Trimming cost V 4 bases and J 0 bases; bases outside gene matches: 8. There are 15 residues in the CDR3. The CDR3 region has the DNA TGCAGTGCTATATCGGGGGGGAGGAGCTCCTACGAGCAGTACTTC. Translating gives CSAISGGRSSYEQYF.

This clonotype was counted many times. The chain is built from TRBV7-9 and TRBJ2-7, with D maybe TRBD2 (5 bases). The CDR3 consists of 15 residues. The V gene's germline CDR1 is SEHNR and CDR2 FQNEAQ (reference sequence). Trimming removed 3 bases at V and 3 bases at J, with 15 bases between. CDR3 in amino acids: CASSLGMGVLYEQYF. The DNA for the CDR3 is TGTGCCAGCAGCTTGGGGATGGGAGTTCTCTACGAGCAGTACTTC.

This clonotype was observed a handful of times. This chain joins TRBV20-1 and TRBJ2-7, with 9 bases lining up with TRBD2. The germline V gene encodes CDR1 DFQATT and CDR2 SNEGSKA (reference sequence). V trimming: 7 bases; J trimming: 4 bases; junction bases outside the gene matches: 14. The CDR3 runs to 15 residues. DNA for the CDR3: TGCAGTGTTCGCCCTGGGGCGGGAGGGTTGTACGAGCAGTACTTC. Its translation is CSVRPGAGGLYEQYF.

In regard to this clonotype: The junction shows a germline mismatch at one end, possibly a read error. The CDR3 coding sequence is TGTGCCAACAGTGACCCCGGGACACAAGAGACCCAGTACTTC. Its protein product is CANSDPGTQETQYF. The chain combines TRBV2 with TRBJ2-5; D perhaps matches TRBD1 (6 bases). Germline CDR1 SNHLY, CDR2 FYNNEI. The CDR3 runs to 14 residues.

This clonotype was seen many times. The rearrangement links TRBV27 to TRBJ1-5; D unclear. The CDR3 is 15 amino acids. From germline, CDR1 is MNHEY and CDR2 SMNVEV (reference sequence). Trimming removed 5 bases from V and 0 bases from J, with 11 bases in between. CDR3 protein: CASSLFASSNQPQHF. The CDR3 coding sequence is TGTGCCAGCAGTCTTTTCGCTAGTAGCAATCAGCCCCAGCATTTT.

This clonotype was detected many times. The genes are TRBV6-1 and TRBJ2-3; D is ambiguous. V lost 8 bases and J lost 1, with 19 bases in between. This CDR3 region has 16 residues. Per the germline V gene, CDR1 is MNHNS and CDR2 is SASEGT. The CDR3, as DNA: TGTGCCAGCGTTGGTGGGCAGATAGTTCGCACAGATACGCAGTATTTT. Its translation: CASVGGQIVRTDTQYF.

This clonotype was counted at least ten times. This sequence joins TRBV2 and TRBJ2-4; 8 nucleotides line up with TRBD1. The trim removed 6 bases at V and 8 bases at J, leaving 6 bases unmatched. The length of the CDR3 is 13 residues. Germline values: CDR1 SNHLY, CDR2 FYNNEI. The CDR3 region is CASSRGQGYIQYF. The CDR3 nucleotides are TGTGCCAGCAGCCGCGGACAGGGATACATTCAGTACTTC.

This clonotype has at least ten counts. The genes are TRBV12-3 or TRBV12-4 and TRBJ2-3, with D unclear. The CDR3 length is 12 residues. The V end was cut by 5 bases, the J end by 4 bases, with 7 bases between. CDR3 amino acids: CASSLVADTQYF. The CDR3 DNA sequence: TGTGCCAGCAGTCTTGTGGCAGATACGCAGTATTTT.

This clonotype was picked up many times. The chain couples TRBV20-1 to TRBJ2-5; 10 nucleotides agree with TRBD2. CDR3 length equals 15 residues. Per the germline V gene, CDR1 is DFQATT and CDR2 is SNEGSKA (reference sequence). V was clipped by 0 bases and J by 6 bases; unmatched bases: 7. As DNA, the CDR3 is TGCAGTGCTAGAGATAGGGGACTAGCGACAAAGACCCAGTACTTC. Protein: CSARDRGLATKTQYF.

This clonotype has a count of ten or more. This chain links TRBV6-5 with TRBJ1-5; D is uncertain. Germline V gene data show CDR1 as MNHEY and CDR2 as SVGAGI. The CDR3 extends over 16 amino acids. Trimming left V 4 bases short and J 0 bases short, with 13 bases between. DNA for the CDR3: TGTGCCAGCAGTTCCTCCGCTGGTCCTAGCAATCAGCCCCAGCATTTT. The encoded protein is CASSSSAGPSNQPQHF.

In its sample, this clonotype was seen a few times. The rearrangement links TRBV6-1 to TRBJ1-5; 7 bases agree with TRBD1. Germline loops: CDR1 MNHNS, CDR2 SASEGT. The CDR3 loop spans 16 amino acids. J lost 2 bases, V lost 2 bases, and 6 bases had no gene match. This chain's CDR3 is CASSERTGAGNQPQHF. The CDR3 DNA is TGTGCCAGCAGTGAAAGGACAGGTGCAGGCAATCAGCCCCAGCATTTT.

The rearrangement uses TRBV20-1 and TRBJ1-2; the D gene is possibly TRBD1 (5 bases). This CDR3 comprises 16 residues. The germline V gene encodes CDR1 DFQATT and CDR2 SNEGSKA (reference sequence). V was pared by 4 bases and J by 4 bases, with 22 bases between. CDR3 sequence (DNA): TGCAGTGCTAAAGGGGCAGGAGCACAGGATGGCTATGGCTACACCTTC. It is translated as CSAKGAGAQDGYGYTF.

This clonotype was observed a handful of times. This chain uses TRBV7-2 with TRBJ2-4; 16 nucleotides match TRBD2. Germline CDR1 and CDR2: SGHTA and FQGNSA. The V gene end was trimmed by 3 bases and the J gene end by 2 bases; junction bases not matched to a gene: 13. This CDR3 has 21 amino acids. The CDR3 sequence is CASSLSSRGLAGGWSKNIQYF. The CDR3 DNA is TGTGCCAGCAGCTTGTCTAGCCGGGGACTAGCGGGGGGGTGGTCCAAAAACATTCAGTACTTC.

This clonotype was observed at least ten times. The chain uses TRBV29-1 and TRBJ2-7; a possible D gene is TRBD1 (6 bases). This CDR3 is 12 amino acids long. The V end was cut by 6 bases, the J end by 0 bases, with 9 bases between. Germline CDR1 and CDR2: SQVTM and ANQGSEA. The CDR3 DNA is TGCAGCGTAGAGGACAGCTCCTACGAGCAGTACTTC. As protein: CSVEDSSYEQYF.

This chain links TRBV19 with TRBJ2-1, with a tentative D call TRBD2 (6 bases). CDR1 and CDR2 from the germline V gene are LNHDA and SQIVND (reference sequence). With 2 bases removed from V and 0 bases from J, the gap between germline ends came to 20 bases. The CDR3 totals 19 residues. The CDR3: CASSISLGSGFLSYNEQFF. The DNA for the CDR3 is TGTGCCAGTAGTATATCACTTGGGAGCGGGTTCCTCTCCTACAATGAGCAGTTCTTC.

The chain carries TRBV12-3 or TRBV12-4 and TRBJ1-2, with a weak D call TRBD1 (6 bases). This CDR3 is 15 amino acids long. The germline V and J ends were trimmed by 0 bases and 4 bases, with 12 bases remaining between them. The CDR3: CASSLALDRIYGYTF. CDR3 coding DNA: TGTGCCAGCAGTTTAGCGCTCGACAGGATCTATGGCTACACCTTC.

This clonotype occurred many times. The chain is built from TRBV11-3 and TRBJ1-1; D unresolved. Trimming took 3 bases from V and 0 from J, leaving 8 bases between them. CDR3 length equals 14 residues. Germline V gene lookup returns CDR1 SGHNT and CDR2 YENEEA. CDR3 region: CASSLPGLNTEAFF. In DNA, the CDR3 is TGTGCCAGCAGCTTGCCGGGCTTGAACACTGAAGCTTTCTTT.

CDR3 sequence (DNA): TGTGCCAGTATAGGACAGGGAGCCTCTGGGGCCAACGTCCTGACTTTC. Amino acids: CASIGQGASGANVLTF. The chain combines TRBV19 with TRBJ2-6; 8 bases fit TRBD1. In germline, CDR1 is LNHDA, CDR2 SQIVND (reference sequence). J gave up 0 bases and V 7 bases, and 5 bases lay outside the gene matches. This CDR3 region has 16 residues.

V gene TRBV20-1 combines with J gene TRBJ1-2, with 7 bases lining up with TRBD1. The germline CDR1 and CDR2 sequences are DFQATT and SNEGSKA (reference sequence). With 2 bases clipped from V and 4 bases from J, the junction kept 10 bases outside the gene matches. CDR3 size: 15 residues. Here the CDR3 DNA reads TGCAGTGCTAGAAAGAGGGAAGGGGGCAGCTATGGCTACACCTTC. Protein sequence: CSARKREGGSYGYTF.